A selection of T cell receptor beta chains follows, all from one sample in a study of response to subunit inactivated influenza vaccine. TCRdb re-analysed the RT-PCR reads in MiXCR, keeping a single row per CDR3 protein. Here the sample spans about 780,000 distinct CDR3 sequences, roughly 18% being singletons. The source was PBMCs from blood, collected about 5 days after vaccination. The source of these receptors is a man between 50 and 59 years old who received an inactivated influenza vaccine. CDR3s include the opening cysteine and the closing phenylalanine or tryptophan. A D gene is named only where the DNA matches it firmly. Size is stated for part of the rows, as once, few or many counts, or as a class when the clone is expanded.

size	V	length	J	D	CDR3	DNA
few	TRBV20-1	12	TRBJ1-2	TRBD1	CSASRGPYGYTF	TGCAGTGCTAGCAGGGGGCCCTATGGCTACACCTTC
few	TRBV20-1	14	TRBJ2-1	.	CSARAPNNYNEQFF	TGCAGTGCTAGAGCTCCAAATAACTACAATGAGCAGTTCTTC
.	TRBV12-3/TRBV12-4	15	TRBJ1-4	TRBD1	CASSGRGQPNEKLFF	TGTGCCAGCAGCGGACGGGGACAGCCTAATGAAAAACTGTTTTTT
few	TRBV4-1	16	TRBJ2-7	TRBD1	CASSRLPGQVTYEQYF	TGCGCCAGCAGCCGTCTTCCGGGACAGGTTACCTACGAGCAGTACTTC
few	TRBV25-1	13	TRBJ2-7	.	CASSIDSIYEQYF	TGTGCCAGCAGTATCGACAGTATTTACGAGCAGTACTTC
.	TRBV7-2	15	TRBJ2-6	.	CASSPDNSGANVLTF	TGTGCCAGCAGCCCTGACAACTCTGGGGCCAACGTCCTGACTTTC
.	TRBV21-1	15	TRBJ2-5	.	CASSSREDREETQYF	TGTGCCAGCAGCAGTAGAGAGGACAGGGAAGAGACCCAGTACTTC
few	TRBV20-1	15	TRBJ2-6	TRBD1	CSARGQGSGANVLTF	TGCAGTGCTAGGGGACAGGGCTCTGGGGCCAACGTCCTGACTTTC
few	TRBV20-1	18	TRBJ1-6	TRBD1	CSAPNPITRQGRNSPLHF	TGCAGTGCCCCTAATCCGATAACAAGACAGGGGAGGAATTCACCCCTCCACTTT
many	TRBV7-2	16	TRBJ2-3	.	CASSLGGTLITDTQYF	TGTGCCAGCAGCTTAGGGGGCACGCTCATCACAGATACGCAGTATTTT
many	TRBV7-2	14	TRBJ2-7	.	CASSLMGNSYEQYF	TGTGCCAGCAGCTTAATGGGGAACTCCTACGAGCAGTACTTC
.	TRBV20-1	13	TRBJ1-1	.	CSARDPGRGEAFF	TGCAGTGCTAGAGATCCGGGGAGGGGAGAAGCTTTCTTT
.	TRBV29-1	13	TRBJ2-5	TRBD2	CSVEYGTGGTQYF	TGCAGCGTTGAATATGGGACGGGGGGGACCCAGTACTTC
few	TRBV25-1	15	TRBJ2-1	TRBD2	CASSTSGSAGYEQFF	TGTGCCAGCAGTACTAGCGGGAGCGCCGGCTATGAGCAGTTCTTC
few	TRBV7-3	20	TRBJ2-1	TRBD2	CASSGVGTSGRIGSYNEQFF	TGTGCCAGCAGCGGGGTCGGGACTAGCGGGAGGATCGGGTCCTACAATGAGCAGTTCTTC
many	TRBV9	15	TRBJ2-1	.	CASSLSSGAYNEQFF	TGTGCCAGCAGCTTAAGTAGCGGAGCCTACAATGAGCAGTTCTTC
.	TRBV29-1	12	TRBJ2-2	.	CSVNSNTGELFF	TGCAGCGTAAACTCGAACACCGGGGAGCTGTTTTTT
.	TRBV6-1	13	TRBJ1-5	.	CASRPEGNQPQHF	TGTGCCAGCAGACCCGAGGGTAATCAGCCCCAGCATTTT
few	TRBV15	14	TRBJ1-4	.	CATSSIRGGGKLFF	TGTGCCACCAGCAGTATCAGGGGAGGGGGAAAACTGTTTTTT
many	TRBV12-3/TRBV12-4	15	TRBJ2-7	TRBD2	CASSPTSGVSYEQYF	TGTGCCAGCAGTCCGACTAGCGGGGTTTCCTACGAGCAGTACTTC
many	TRBV20-1	14	TRBJ2-5	TRBD2	CSASSLAGGGTQYF	TGCAGTGCTAGTAGCCTAGCGGGGGGGGGGACCCAGTACTTC
few	TRBV11-1	18	TRBJ2-1	TRBD2	CASSLGILAGAPTEEQFF	TGTGCCAGCAGCTTAGGCATCTTAGCGGGAGCCCCGACGGAAGAGCAGTTCTTC
few	TRBV7-2	14	TRBJ2-7	.	CASSLAPDTYEQYF	TGTGCCAGCAGCTTAGCGCCGGATACCTACGAGCAGTACTTC
many	TRBV5-1	13	TRBJ1-1	TRBD1	CASSLVGDSEAFF	TGCGCCAGCAGCTTGGTCGGGGACAGTGAAGCTTTCTTT
.	TRBV4-2	16	TRBJ2-3	.	CASSPTQGEGTDTQYF	TGTGCCAGCAGCCCAACCCAGGGGGAGGGCACAGATACGCAGTATTTT
.	TRBV30	14	TRBJ2-3	.	CAWSVDRGTDTQYF	TGTGCCTGGAGTGTAGACCGAGGCACAGATACGCAGTATTTT
.	TRBV20-1	17	TRBJ1-5	.	CSASSTGTADSNQPQHF	TGCAGTGCTAGCAGCACCGGGACGGCCGATAGCAATCAGCCCCAGCATTTT
.	TRBV20-1	13	TRBJ2-7	.	CSARDLLSYEQYF	TGCAGTGCTAGAGATCTGTTATCCTACGAGCAGTACTTC
.	TRBV6-2/TRBV6-3	15	TRBJ2-7	TRBD2	CASSTLAGVNNEQYF	TGTGCCAGCAGTACTCTAGCGGGAGTCAACAACGAGCAGTACTTC
.	TRBV28	13	TRBJ2-5	TRBD2	CASSWSGSKTQYF	TGTGCCAGCAGTTGGAGCGGGAGTAAGACCCAGTACTTC
many	TRBV4-2	17	TRBJ2-1	.	CASSQARTTIGYNEQFF	TGTGCCAGCAGCCAAGCCCGGACTACCATCGGTTACAATGAGCAGTTCTTC
few	TRBV18	12	TRBJ1-2	.	CASSPEIGAANF	TGTGCCAGCTCACCAGAGATCGGGGCGGCAAACTTC
few	TRBV18	13	TRBJ1-1	.	CASSPQEGFAAFF	TGTGCCAGCTCACCACAAGAGGGGTTCGCAGCTTTCTTT